This TCR beta chain derives from a study of graft-versus-host responses after intestinal transplantation. Findings and limits, study-wide: Recipient marrow harbored GvH clones, some of which surfaced first in ileum or blood.

Measured with immunoSEQ multiplex PCR; TCRdb has only the in-frame clones, and not every one. The data show approximately 100,000 clones, roughly 93% seen once. About this clone: Antigen unknown.

The CDR3 covers 11 residues. CDR1 and CDR2 from the germline V gene are LGHNT and FRNRAP. The V end lost 5 bases, the J end lost 2 bases, and 1 base lay between the germline ends. Here the sequenced sample was unstimulated CD8+ T cells sorted from spleen or lymph node cells, taken before intestinal transplant. The TCR sequence derives from a human donor who received an intestinal transplant. The rearrangement uses TRBV12-5 and TRBJ1-3; D is undetermined. The CDR3 loop reads CASGPGNTIYF. Here the CDR3 DNA reads TGTGCTAGTGGTCCTGGAAACACCATATATTTT.